Shown below are 23 T cell receptor beta chains from a single sample sequenced in a study of early T cells in non-severe SARS-CoV-2 infection. TCRdb reprocessed the 5' RACE reads with MiXCR, giving one entry per CDR3 protein. In the table there are around 66,000 distinct CDR3 sequences, about 6% of which are singletons. Sequencing was performed on whole blood, taken at baseline. The receptor source for this set is an adult who was a healthcare worker with PCR-confirmed SARS-CoV-2 infection or an uninfected control (not recorded which).

This clonotype came up many times. The DNA of the CDR3 is TGTGCCAGCAGGGTAGGACTAGCGGGGGACACAGATACGCAGTATTTT. Amino acids: CASRVGLAGDTDTQYF. The V call is TRBV2, the J call TRBJ2-3; 13 nucleotides agree with TRBD2. Unmatched junction bases numbered 5, after V lost 6 bases and J lost 2 bases. CDR1 SNHLY and CDR2 FYNNEI come from the germline V gene. This CDR3 is built from 16 residues.

This clonotype was seen at least ten times. This sequence joins TRBV18 and TRBJ1-1; no firm D call. The CDR3 contains 11 residues. V was clipped by 6 bases and J by 4 bases, with 6 bases between them. Germline assignment: CDR1 KGHSH and CDR2 LQKENI. Here the CDR3 DNA reads TGTGCCAGCTCGGGTGGCACTGAAGCTTTCTTT. It encodes CASSGGTEAFF.

Worth noting for this clonotype: This may arise from a read error, as a much more abundant clone is one base away. The gene calls are TRBV5-6 and TRBJ1-6; D is unresolved. The CDR3 is made up of 14 amino acids. Per germline, CDR1 SGHDT and CDR2 YYEEEE. The V gene lost 2 bases and the J gene lost 7 bases, with 10 bases spanning the gap. CDR3 nucleotides: TGTGCCAGCAGCTTCATAGAGGTGAATTCACCCCTCCACTTT. It specifies CASSFIEVNSPLHF.

This clonotype was observed many times. This chain uses TRBV28 with TRBJ2-1, with 13 bases aligning to TRBD2. Trimming removed 5 bases from V and 6 bases from J; junction bases left unmatched: 7. The CDR3 covers 16 residues. CDR1 and CDR2 from the germline V gene are MDHEN and SYDVKM. CDR3 bases: TGTGCCAGCAGTGTAGGACTAGCGGGAGACCCCAATGAGCAGTTCTTC. It encodes CASSVGLAGDPNEQFF.

In its sample, this clonotype was seen many times. The rearrangement links TRBV5-1 to TRBJ1-1; D gene uncertain. Germline V gene sequence: CDR1 SGHRS, CDR2 YFSETQ. V shed 1 base and J shed 1 base, with 5 bases lying between them. This CDR3 region has 13 residues. DNA for the CDR3: TGCGCCAGCAGCTTGCCTGCGAACACTGAAGCTTTCTTT. Protein sequence: CASSLPANTEAFF.

There are many counts of this clonotype. The chain links TRBV4-2 to TRBJ2-3, with 8 bases identical to TRBD2. This CDR3 spans 17 amino acids. Losses at the gene ends were 0 bases for V and 0 bases for J; bases not matched to a gene: 5. Germline V CDR1 and CDR2: LGHNA, YNFKEQ. The CDR3 DNA reads TGTGCCAGCAGCCAAGATCGGGGGGGAGAGAGCACAGATACGCAGTATTTT. Translation gives CASSQDRGGESTDTQYF.

This clonotype was seen at least ten times. The chain couples TRBV20-1 to TRBJ2-1; 14 nucleotides match TRBD2. Trimming at V came to 6 bases and at J to 5 bases, leaving 12 bases not matched to a gene. The CDR3 is 17 residues long. Germline V CDR1 and CDR2: DFQATT, SNEGSKA (reference sequence). CDR3 nucleotide sequence: TGCAGTGCCTGGGGACTAGCGGGAGAGGTCGGGAACAATGAGCAGTTCTTC. Protein product: CSAWGLAGEVGNNEQFF.

In its sample, this clonotype was seen a few times. This rearrangement joins TRBV28 to TRBJ1-5, with D uncertain. The CDR3 spans 16 residues. Looked up from germline, CDR1 is MDHEN and CDR2 is SYDVKM. The V and J ends lost 3 bases and 0 bases respectively, with 12 bases between them. The CDR3: CASSFGRTYSNQPQHF. The CDR3 region has the DNA TGTGCCAGCAGTTTCGGAAGAACTTATAGCAATCAGCCCCAGCATTTT.

This clonotype was seen a few times. This chain uses TRBV28 with TRBJ1-2; D is ambiguous. The CDR3 has 13 residues. Trimming took off 5 bases at V and 5 bases at J, with 12 bases between the two ends. Germline V gives CDR1 MDHEN, CDR2 SYDVKM. In nucleotides, the CDR3 is TGTGCCAGCAGTCCCGGTGAGGGATATGGCTACACCTTC. It specifies CASSPGEGYGYTF.

The chain uses TRBV28 and TRBJ1-5; TRBD1 agrees at 8 bases. CDR1 and CDR2 (germline): MDHEN, SYDVKM. This CDR3 comprises 16 residues. The V and J ends lost 6 bases and 3 bases, in that order; junction bases with no gene match: 10. CDR3 nucleotide sequence: TGTGCCAGCAGACAAAGGCGGACAGGGCCCAATCAGCCCCAGCATTTT. The encoded protein is CASRQRRTGPNQPQHF.

This clonotype was detected many times. The chain employs TRBV20-1 and TRBJ2-7, with D possibly matching TRBD1 (5 bases). The germline V gene encodes CDR1 DFQATT and CDR2 SNEGSKA (reference sequence). The CDR3 has 14 residues. V lost 0 bases, J lost 2 bases, and 11 bases lay in between. DNA of the CDR3: TGCAGTGCTAGAGATCCAGGGTCCCCCTACGAGCAGTACTTC. As protein: CSARDPGSPYEQYF.

This clonotype appeared a single time. The V call is TRBV20-1, the J call TRBJ1-1, with a tentative D call TRBD1 (5 bases). Germline V gives CDR1 DFQATT, CDR2 SNEGSKA (reference sequence). CDR3 length: 14 amino acids. Trimming took 1 base from V and 0 from J, leaving 9 bases between them. CDR3 in amino acids: CSARVGDLNTEAFF. The DNA of the CDR3 is TGCAGTGCTAGAGTTGGGGACTTGAACACTGAAGCTTTCTTT.

This chain links TRBV4-1 with TRBJ2-1; D ambiguous. The germline V and J ends were trimmed by 0 bases and 3 bases, with 6 bases remaining between them. Germline V gene lookup returns CDR1 MGHRA and CDR2 YSYEKL. CDR3 length equals 14 residues. Written as DNA, the CDR3 is TGCGCCAGCAGCCAAGAAGTTGGCTACAATGAGCAGTTCTTC. This gives the protein CASSQEVGYNEQFF.

There are a few counts of this clonotype. This chain connects TRBV30 to TRBJ1-3; the D gene is possibly TRBD1 (5 bases). Germline V CDR1 and CDR2: GTSNPN, SVGIG (reference sequence). This CDR3 is built from 14 residues. With 0 bases removed from V and 0 bases from J, the gap between germline ends came to 6 bases. CDR3 sequence reads: CAWSVTASGNTIYF. CDR3 DNA sequence: TGTGCCTGGAGTGTGACAGCCTCTGGAAACACCATATATTTT. Full variable domain (outside the CDR3, taken from reference TRBV30 and TRBJ1-3): SQTIHQWPATLVQPVGSPLSLECTVEGTSNPNLYWYRQAAGRGLQLLFYSVGIGQISSEVPQNLSASRPQDRQFILSSKKLLLSDSGFYLCAWSVTASGNTIYFGEGSWLTVV.

There are many counts of this clonotype. This chain links TRBV6-5 with TRBJ2-7, with TRBD2 identical over 11 bases. V lost 6 bases to trimming and J lost 1 base; unmatched junction nucleotides: 2. The CDR3 contains 14 residues. Germline CDR1 MNHEY, CDR2 SVGAGI. CDR3 nucleotides: TGTGCCAGCAGCCGGACTAGCGGGTCCTACGAGCAGTACTTC. Residues: CASSRTSGSYEQYF.

This clonotype was observed a few times. This chain joins TRBV20-1 and TRBJ1-1; the D gene is possibly TRBD1 (5 bases). The CDR3 has 15 amino acids. CDR1 is DFQATT, CDR2 SNEGSKA, per germline (reference sequence). The ends were cut back, 3 bases at V and 1 base at J, with 15 bases in the middle. The CDR3 DNA follows: TGCAGTGCTAGTGGACACTTCCCGGAGAACACTGAAGCTTTCTTT. This encodes CSASGHFPENTEAFF.

Turning to this clonotype: A much larger clone is a single base away; this may be a read error. V and J are TRBV10-3 and TRBJ1-5; D is uncertain. The germline V gene encodes CDR1 ENHRY and CDR2 SYGVKD. CDR3 length equals 15 residues. The chain's CDR3 is CAISDEIHSYQPQHF. CDR3 DNA: TGTGCCATCAGTGATGAGATTCATAGCTATCAGCCCCAGCATTTT.

The V call is TRBV10-3, the J call TRBJ2-7, with D possibly TRBD2 on 5 matching bases. CDR3 size: 15 residues. CDR1 and CDR2 from the germline V gene are ENHRY and SYGVKD. The germline V and J ends were trimmed by 4 bases and 6 bases, with 19 bases remaining between them. The CDR3 region has the DNA TGTGCCATCAGTGGGGCGGGCCCACTCCGCGGCGAGCAGTACTTC. Translated: CAISGAGPLRGEQYF.

The chain couples TRBV6-5 to TRBJ2-2; D might be TRBD1 or TRBD2, each matching 6 bases. The germline V gene has CDR1 MNHEY and CDR2 SVGAGI. V was clipped by 6 bases and J by 5 bases, with 19 bases between them. This CDR3 is built from 16 residues. The CDR3 DNA follows: TGTGCCAGCAGCGCCGTGGGGGGCGGAGGGACCGGGGAGCTGTTTTTT. This codes for CASSAVGGGGTGELFF.

As DNA, the CDR3 is TGTGCCAGCAGCTCCAGCGGGATTACCTCCTACGAGCAGTACTTC. Amino acids: CASSSSGITSYEQYF. V and J are TRBV6-6 and TRBJ2-7; TRBD2 agrees at 7 bases. V lost 6 bases to trimming and J lost 0 bases; unmatched junction nucleotides: 8. This CDR3 spans 15 amino acids. In germline, CDR1 is MNHNY, CDR2 SVGAGI (reference sequence).

This clonotype occurred a few times. The chain links TRBV5-1 to TRBJ1-1, with D tentatively TRBD1 (5 bases). Germline CDR1 and CDR2: SGHRS and YFSETQ. Trimming took off 7 bases at V and 4 bases at J, with 8 bases between the two ends. This CDR3 has 11 residues. CDR3 sequence reads: CASGRGTEAFF. CDR3 bases: TGCGCCAGCGGAAGGGGCACTGAAGCTTTCTTT.

This clonotype was counted only a few times. The chain has TRBV13 and TRBJ2-7; D may be TRBD2 (6 bases). Between the trimmed V and J ends, which lost 5 bases and 6 bases, there was a span of 14 bases. This CDR3 region has 13 residues. Germline loops: CDR1 PRHDT, CDR2 FYEKMQ (reference sequence). The CDR3 DNA reads TGTGCCAGCAGCCCGGGCGGGGAGATCGAGCAGTACTTC. Amino acids: CASSPGGEIEQYF.

This clonotype showed up many times. The genes are TRBV28 and TRBJ1-6, with 8 nucleotides matching TRBD1. The germline V gene has CDR1 MDHEN and CDR2 SYDVKM. The CDR3 has 14 residues. V shed 7 bases, J shed 14 bases, and the junction held 13 bases outside the gene matches. CDR3 nucleotide sequence: TGTGCCAGCACGTCTTTACAGGGGGTTCGATCCCTCCACTTT. The encoded protein is CASTSLQGVRSLHF.